The subject of this entry is one TCR beta chain. Its specificity is unknown. The V end lost 5 bases, the J end lost 2 bases, and 6 bases lay between the germline ends. Germline CDR1 and CDR2: SGHTA and FQGNSA. The length of the CDR3 is 12 residues. This sample was included in a study of cytomegalovirus exposure and HLA in healthy donors. Study conclusions and caveats: A list of 164 TCR beta chains associated with cytomegalovirus was given.

PCR amplification relied on 60 Vbeta primers (plus 13 Jbeta primers). The table came from immunoSEQ multiplex PCR; TCRdb's copy has only in-frame clones and leaves some out. The sample holds 150,000 to 200,000 clones; 65% to 80% are singletons and the top ten take roughly 2.5%. The sequencing input was PBMCs. V gene TRBV7-2 combines with J gene TRBJ2-5; D is ambiguous. The clonotype was recovered from a woman aged 25 to 39 in good health and CMV-seropositive. The CDR3 loop reads CASSLGQETQYF. CDR3 bases: TGTGCCAGCAGCCTCGGTCAAGAGACCCAGTACTTC.